Below, 8 T cell receptor beta chains from the same sample are listed, as sequenced in a study of blood T cell repertoires in COVID-19. Data came from immunoSEQ multiplex PCR; TCRdb stores just in-frame clones and leaves some out. The sample has some 350,000 clones; about 90% are singletons. The sequenced sample was PBMCs or T cells enriched from blood (not recorded which). These receptor sequences come from a man aged 25-40 years who had recovered from COVID-19.

The chain links TRBV14 to TRBJ1-2; 8 nucleotides agree with TRBD1. Germline loops: CDR1 SGHDN, CDR2 FVKESK. V trimming: 0 bases; J trimming: 3 bases; junction bases outside the gene matches: 3. The CDR3 runs to 15 residues. CDR3 sequence: CASSQEQGVDYGYTF. The DNA of the CDR3 is TGTGCCAGCAGCCAAGAACAGGGGGTCGACTATGGCTACACCTTC.

This sequence joins TRBV11-2 and TRBJ2-7, with D perhaps TRBD1 (5 bases). The germline CDR1 and CDR2 sequences are SGHAT and FQNNGV. CDR3 size: 16 residues. V was shortened by 0 bases and J by 5 bases, with 17 bases between the two germline ends. The CDR3 nucleotides are TGTGCCAGCAGCTTAGATCCAGCCAGGGCTATTGACGAGCAGTACTTC. Protein product: CASSLDPARAIDEQYF.

The genes are TRBV7-9 and TRBJ2-1; the match to TRBD1 covers 10 bases. Trimming took 4 bases from V and 4 from J; bases not matched to a gene: 4. The length of the CDR3 is 15 residues. CDR1 SEHNR and CDR2 FQNEAQ come from the germline V gene (reference sequence). The CDR3, as DNA: TGTGCCAGCAGCTACCGGGACAGGGGATACAATGAGCAGTTCTTC. Translated, it gives CASSYRDRGYNEQFF.

The rearrangement uses TRBV13 and TRBJ2-4; 8 bases align to TRBD1. Trimming took 5 bases from V and 6 from J; bases not matched to a gene: 6. This CDR3 has 14 residues. The germline V gene has CDR1 PRHDT and CDR2 FYEKMQ (reference sequence). CDR3 sequence (DNA): TGTGCCAGCAGCCTAGAGGACAGGGTAAACATTCAGTACTTC. Translating gives CASSLEDRVNIQYF. The full variable domain, rest sourced from reference TRBV13 and TRBJ2-4, is AAGVIQSPRHLIKEKRETATLKCYPIPRHDTVYWYQQGPGQDPQFLISFYEKMQSDKGSIPDRFSAQQFSDYHSELNMSSLELGDSALYFCASSLEDRVNIQYFGAGTRLSVL.

The chain employs TRBV2 and TRBJ2-2; tentative D call: TRBD2 (7 bases). V was clipped by 8 bases and J by 2 bases, with 21 bases between them. This CDR3 has 17 residues. Germline V gene data show CDR1 as SNHLY and CDR2 as FYNNEI. The CDR3 nucleotides are TGTGCCAGCGCCCCGGGGGGCGTCCACCTAAACACCGGGGAGCTGTTTTTT. As protein: CASAPGGVHLNTGELFF.

The chain is built from TRBV2 and TRBJ2-1; 10 bases agree with TRBD2. Per germline, CDR1 SNHLY and CDR2 FYNNEI. This CDR3 region has 14 residues. V lost 8 bases, J lost 4 bases, and 5 bases stayed unmatched. The CDR3: CASGTAGGYNEQFF. CDR3 DNA: TGTGCCAGCGGAACAGCGGGGGGGTACAATGAGCAGTTCTTC. The variable domain in full, with the rest retrieved from reference TRBV2 and TRBJ2-1, is EPEVTQTPSHQVTQMGQEVILRCVPISNHLYFYWYRQILGQKVEFLVSFYNNEISEKSEIFDDQFSVERPDGSNFTLKIRSTKLEDSAMYFCASGTAGGYNEQFFGPGTRLTVL.

The chain couples TRBV10-1 to TRBJ1-2, with 10 bases aligning to TRBD1. The CDR3 covers 15 residues. Germline CDR1 is WNHNN and CDR2 is SYGVQD (reference sequence). The V segment lost 4 bases and the J segment 6 bases; nucleotides outside the gene matches: 8. The CDR3 DNA follows: TGCGCCAGCAGTGGAGGAGAGGGACAGGGGAATGGCTACACCTTC. This gives the protein CASSGGEGQGNGYTF.

CDR3 loop: CASSSIAGVRQETQYF. The CDR3 nucleotides are TGTGCCAGCAGCTCCATAGCGGGGGTGCGGCAAGAGACCCAGTACTTC. The chain couples TRBV7-8 to TRBJ2-5, with TRBD2 matching over 9 bases. V dropped 4 bases and J dropped 2; count of bases not matched to a gene: 8. Germline V gene data show CDR1 as SGHVS and CDR2 as FQNEAQ. The CDR3 spans 16 residues. Filled out from reference TRBV7-8 and TRBJ2-5, the complete variable domain reads GAGVSQSPRYKVAKRGQDVALRCDPISGHVSLFWYQQALGQGPEFLTYFQNEAQLDKSGLPSDRFFAERPEGSVSTLKIQRTQQEDSAVYLCASSSIAGVRQETQYFGPGTRLLVL.